This T cell receptor (beta chain) originates from a study of T cells after yellow fever vaccination. The sample holds one count of this clonotype. Being one base from a much bigger clone, this may be a read error. Germline CDR1 is MNHEY and CDR2 is SMNVEV (reference sequence). The length of the CDR3 is 14 residues. Trimming pared 6 bases from V and 5 bases from J, leaving 14 bases between. MiXCR, run by TCRdb on the 5' RACE reads, gives a single entry per CDR3 protein. The sample includes 50,000 to 65,000 distinct CDR3 sequences, less than 8% of them seen just once. J is TRBJ1-5 and V is TRBV27; no clear D. The source is a man aged 18 to 29 who received the YFV17D yellow fever vaccine. Here the sequenced sample was CD8+ T cells not binding an NS4B(214-222) dextramer, sorted from PBMCs, taken about 41 days after the first yellow fever vaccination. CDR3 DNA: TGTGCCAGCAGCCCCGCGCCACCGGATCAGCCCCAGCATTTT. This sequence encodes CASSPAPPDQPQHF.